This TCR beta chain was captured by sequencing in a study of chemoradiotherapy in HPV16-positive cancers. The CDR3 loop spans 15 amino acids. Trimming removed 7 bases from V and 5 bases from J; junction bases left unmatched: 11. Germline lookup yields CDR1 MNHNS and CDR2 SASEGT. Method: immunoSEQ multiplex PCR; TCRdb's copy keeps in-frame clones and lacks some. Of about 15,000 clones listed, roughly 86% are singletons. J is TRBJ2-1 and V is TRBV6-1, with 7 bases matching TRBD2. This receptor was obtained from a human donor with HPV-associated anogenital cancer. Sequenced here: blood, sampled from a patient who underwent chemoradiotherapy. As DNA, the CDR3 is TGTGCCAGCAACCTCGGGGGGTATCCACACAATGAGCAGTTCTTC. This translates into CASNLGGYPHNEQFF.